The 17 T cell receptor beta chains listed next were all sequenced from one sample in a study of blood T cells in healthy people across ages. Together with a sample-barcoded 5' primer, a J-beta primer mix was included in a second PCR lasting about 6 to 11 cycles. TCRdb independently ran MiXCR on the 5' RACE reads; one entry per CDR3 protein. The table records about 1.8 million distinct CDR3 sequences, roughly 49% of them present only once. Sequencing used blood. These receptor sequences come from a woman between 40 and 50 years old in good health.

The chain is built from TRBV2 and TRBJ2-7, with D unresolved. This CDR3 has 12 amino acids. Per germline, CDR1 SNHLY and CDR2 FYNNEI. Trimming left V 7 bases short and J 4 bases short, with 11 bases between. This CDR3 is CASIFKGYEQYF. CDR3 coding DNA: TGTGCCAGCATTTTTAAAGGGTACGAGCAGTACTTC.

The CDR3 sequence: CASSLTLFMRNEQFF. CDR3 DNA: TGTGCCAGCAGCTTAACTCTATTCATGCGCAATGAGCAGTTCTTC. The gene calls are TRBV7-9 and TRBJ2-1; D is ambiguous. CDR1 and CDR2 (germline): SEHNR, FQNEAQ (reference sequence). CDR3 length: 15 amino acids. The V end was cut by 2 bases, the J end by 6 bases, with 14 bases between.

This clonotype was observed a handful of times. The V gene is TRBV7-2, the J gene TRBJ2-3; TRBD2 matches 13 bases. CDR1 and CDR2 from the germline V gene are SGHTA and FQGNSA. With 5 bases clipped from V and 6 bases from J, the junction kept 8 bases outside the gene matches. This CDR3 comprises 16 residues. CDR3 protein: CASSLGLAGVLDTQYF. CDR3 DNA: TGTGCCAGCAGCCTAGGACTAGCGGGGGTTCTTGATACGCAGTATTTT.

This chain connects TRBV29-1 to TRBJ2-5; 10 bases are shared with TRBD2. The germline gives CDR1 SQVTM, CDR2 ANQGSEA. V was clipped by 7 bases and J by 2 bases; unmatched bases: 10. This CDR3 region has 15 residues. As DNA, the CDR3 is TGCAGCGCTTTGTTACTAGCGGGGACTCAAGAGACCCAGTACTTC. Its translation: CSALLLAGTQETQYF. Combining the CDR3 with reference TRBV29-1 and TRBJ2-5 gives the whole variable domain SAVISQKPSRDICQRGTSLTIQCQVDSQVTMMFWYRQQPGQSLTLIATANQGSEATYESGFVIDKFPISRPNLTFSTLTVSNMSPEDSSIYLCSALLLAGTQETQYFGPGTRLLVL.

This clonotype was detected a few times. The V and J genes are TRBV27 and TRBJ2-5; D gene ambiguous. Between the trimmed V and J ends, which lost 4 bases and 1 base, there was a span of 7 bases. Germline V CDR1 and CDR2: MNHEY, SMNVEV (reference sequence). The CDR3 is 13 residues long. The CDR3 region has the DNA TGTGCCAGCAGTTCTCACGGCCAAGAGACCCAGTACTTC. This sequence encodes CASSSHGQETQYF.

This clonotype was recorded a few times. The chain employs TRBV28 and TRBJ2-4; D is perhaps TRBD1 (6 bases). The CDR3 sequence is 14 residues long. V lost 8 bases and J 0 bases, leaving 11 bases between the germline ends. CDR1 MDHEN and CDR2 SYDVKM come from the germline V gene. CDR3: CASGTHGAKNIQYF. CDR3 DNA sequence: TGTGCCAGCGGGACACATGGAGCCAAAAACATTCAGTACTTC.

This clonotype was observed a few times. The chain employs TRBV6-2 or TRBV6-3 and TRBJ1-2; 9 nucleotides agree with TRBD1. The CDR3 totals 18 residues. V gave up 7 bases and J gave up 6 bases; unmatched junction bases: 21. Looked up from germline, CDR1 is MNHEY and CDR2 is SVGEGT. CDR3 coding DNA: TGTGCCAGCAAGCGTCCGGGACAGGGATCTCTCTCGTTCCATGGCTACACCTTC. It translates to CASKRPGQGSLSFHGYTF.

The chain uses TRBV29-1 and TRBJ2-1; unclear D gene. CDR1 and CDR2 (germline): SQVTM, ANQGSEA. The length of the CDR3 is 13 residues. Deletions cut 7 bases from V and 1 base from J, with 11 bases between. CDR3 protein: CSASEVSYNEQFF. The CDR3 coding sequence is TGCAGCGCTTCAGAGGTTTCCTACAATGAGCAGTTCTTC.

This sequence joins TRBV20-1 and TRBJ2-1; D may match TRBD1 or TRBD2 (5 bases each). The germline gives CDR1 DFQATT, CDR2 SNEGSKA (reference sequence). V gave up 3 bases and J gave up 9 bases, with 18 bases separating them. This CDR3 is built from 14 residues. CDR3: CSARRDESRSEQFF. As DNA, the CDR3 is TGCAGTGCTAGGAGGGACGAGAGTAGGAGTGAGCAGTTCTTC.

This clonotype has more than one count but fewer than ten. The chain combines TRBV6-2 or TRBV6-3 with TRBJ2-1; 7 bases fit TRBD1. The CDR3 is 15 amino acids. Per germline, CDR1 MNHEY and CDR2 SVGEGT. V lost 6 bases, J lost 2 bases, and 7 bases stayed unmatched. The CDR3 DNA is TGTGCCAGCAGCCCCGGGACAGTTCCCTACAATGAGCAGTTCTTC. Amino acids: CASSPGTVPYNEQFF.

This chain joins TRBV20-1 and TRBJ2-3, with no clear D. V gave up 6 bases and J gave up 5 bases, with 12 bases separating them. The CDR3 spans 12 residues. Germline lookup yields CDR1 DFQATT and CDR2 SNEGSKA (reference sequence). This CDR3 is CSATTTGDTQYF. CDR3 sequence (DNA): TGCAGTGCAACGACCACGGGAGATACGCAGTATTTT.

The rearrangement links TRBV4-1 to TRBJ1-2, with 7 bases identical to TRBD1. The V segment lost 1 base and the J segment 3 bases; nucleotides outside the gene matches: 2. This CDR3 region has 14 residues. Germline V gene sequence: CDR1 MGHRA, CDR2 YSYEKL. CDR3 residues: CASSQGDSHYGYTF. CDR3 coding DNA: TGCGCCAGCAGCCAAGGGGACAGCCACTATGGCTACACCTTC.

This chain uses TRBV27 with TRBJ2-4, with 8 bases fitting TRBD1. This CDR3 has 14 residues. After removal of 2 bases from V and 13 bases from J, the junction contained 10 bases not matched to a gene. Looked up from germline, CDR1 is MNHEY and CDR2 is SMNVEV (reference sequence). The CDR3 coding sequence is TGTGCCAGCAGTTTAATGGCAGGGGGCACGGGGCAGTACTTC. It codes for CASSLMAGGTGQYF.

This chain links TRBV11-2 with TRBJ2-1; perhaps TRBD2 as D (6 bases). The V end lost 1 base, the J end lost 3 bases, and 10 bases lay between the germline ends. This CDR3 comprises 15 residues. Germline lookup yields CDR1 SGHAT and CDR2 FQNNGV. CDR3 region: CASSLGGDLYNEQFF. The DNA for the CDR3 is TGTGCCAGCAGCTTAGGCGGGGATCTCTACAATGAGCAGTTCTTC.

V usage is TRBV20-1 and J usage is TRBJ2-5; the D call may be TRBD1 or TRBD2 (5 bases each). The ends were cut back, 6 bases at V and 5 bases at J, with 19 bases in the middle. CDR1 is DFQATT and CDR2 is SNEGSKA in the germline V gene (reference sequence). The CDR3 runs 14 residues. CDR3 loop: CSARGPGALETQYF. As DNA, the CDR3 is TGCAGTGCCCGGGGACCCGGCGCCCTGGAGACCCAGTACTTC.

The J gene is TRBJ1-2, the V gene TRBV7-2; D ambiguous. The germline V gene encodes CDR1 SGHTA and CDR2 FQGNSA. V was shortened by 6 bases and J by 3 bases, with 17 bases between the two germline ends. The CDR3 spans 15 residues. The CDR3, as DNA: TGTGCCAGCAGTTCGGTACATTCATGGGACTATGGCTACACCTTC. Translating it yields CASSSVHSWDYGYTF.

The chain is built from TRBV6-5 and TRBJ2-4; D is unclear. The CDR3 is made up of 17 amino acids. Trimming removed 0 bases at V and 3 bases at J, with 15 bases between. The germline V gene encodes CDR1 MNHEY and CDR2 SVGAGI. The DNA for the CDR3 is TGTGCCAGCAGTTACTCGAGTTCAGCTCGTGGCAAAAACATTCAGTACTTC. Its translation is CASSYSSSARGKNIQYF.